What follows are 2 T cell receptor beta chains derived from one specimen sequenced in a study of T cells after posttransplantation cyclophosphamide. Clones were sequenced by immunoSEQ multiplex PCR, and TCRdb holds only the in-frame ones, with some missing. The top ten clones hold 7.5% to 10% of a sample with approximately 40,000 clones, around four fifths of them seen once. Treatment was busulfan-fludarabine conditioning, a marrow graft, and cyclophosphamide on days +3 and +4. Specimen: CD4+ T cells sorted from blood, collected roughly 2,000 days after a stem cell transplant with posttransplant cyclophosphamide. These receptors were taken from a female patient aged 40-50 years who received an allogeneic stem cell transplant from a related donor, was CMV-positive, and had no GVHD. Part of the T cells may come from the graft donor.

This chain joins TRBV18 and TRBJ1-4, with a tentative D call TRBD1 (5 bases). The CDR3 runs to 14 residues. With 3 bases removed from V and 8 bases from J, the gap between germline ends came to 13 bases. Germline CDR1 reads KGHSH; CDR2 reads LQKENI. CDR3 protein: CASSPSGLGEKLFF. The CDR3 nucleotides are TGTGCCAGCTCACCCTCAGGGTTGGGCGAAAAACTGTTTTTT.

CDR3 residues: CASSQDPGQGDRGYTF. The CDR3 DNA follows: TGCGCCAGCAGCCAAGACCCGGGACAGGGTGACCGCGGCTACACCTTC. The rearrangement uses TRBV4-1 and TRBJ1-2; 9 bases agree with TRBD1. Germline CDR1 is MGHRA and CDR2 is YSYEKL. After removal of 0 bases from V and 8 bases from J, the junction contained 10 bases not matched to a gene. The CDR3 is 16 amino acids.